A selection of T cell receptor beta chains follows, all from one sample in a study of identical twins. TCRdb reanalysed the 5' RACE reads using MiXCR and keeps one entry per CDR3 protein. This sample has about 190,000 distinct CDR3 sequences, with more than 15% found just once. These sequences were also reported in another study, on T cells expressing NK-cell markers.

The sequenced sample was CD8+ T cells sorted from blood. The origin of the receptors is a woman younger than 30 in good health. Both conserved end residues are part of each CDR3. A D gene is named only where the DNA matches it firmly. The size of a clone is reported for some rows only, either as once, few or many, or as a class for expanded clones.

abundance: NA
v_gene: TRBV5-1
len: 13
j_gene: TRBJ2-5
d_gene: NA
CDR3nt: TGCGCCAGCAGCTTAATTAGCCTGGAGACCCAGTACTTC
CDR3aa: CASSLISLETQYF

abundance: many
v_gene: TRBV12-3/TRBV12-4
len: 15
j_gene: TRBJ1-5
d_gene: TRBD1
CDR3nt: TGTGCCAGCAGTTTAGGGGGACAGTTGAATCAGCCCCAGCATTTT
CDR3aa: CASSLGGQLNQPQHF

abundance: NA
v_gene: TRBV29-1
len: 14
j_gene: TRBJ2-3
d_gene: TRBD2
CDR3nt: TGCAGCGTAGTACTAGCGGCTAGCACAGATACGCAGTATTTT
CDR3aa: CSVVLAASTDTQYF

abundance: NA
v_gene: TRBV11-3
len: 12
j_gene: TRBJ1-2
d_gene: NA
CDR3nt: TGTGCCAGCAGCTCCGGGGCTCGTTACTACACCTTC
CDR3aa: CASSSGARYYTF

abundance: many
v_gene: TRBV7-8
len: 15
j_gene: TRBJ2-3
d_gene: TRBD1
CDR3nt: TGTGCCAGCAGGGTCATGACAGGGCGGGCAGATACGCAGTATTTT
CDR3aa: CASRVMTGRADTQYF

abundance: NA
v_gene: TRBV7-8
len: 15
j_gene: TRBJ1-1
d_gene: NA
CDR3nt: TGTGCCAGCAGCTGGGGTGAGGGAATGAACACTGAAGCTTTCTTT
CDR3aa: CASSWGEGMNTEAFF

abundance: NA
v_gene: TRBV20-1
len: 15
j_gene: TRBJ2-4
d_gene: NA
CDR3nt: TGCAGTGCTAGATTCGGGGATTTCGGCAAAAACATTCAGTACTTC
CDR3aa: CSARFGDFGKNIQYF

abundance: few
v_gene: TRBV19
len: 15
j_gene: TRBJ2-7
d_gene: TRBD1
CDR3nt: TGTGCCAGTTCCTCCGGGACAGGGGACACCTACGAGCAGTACTTC
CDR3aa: CASSSGTGDTYEQYF

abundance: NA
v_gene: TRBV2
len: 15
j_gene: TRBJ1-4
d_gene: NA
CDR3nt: TGTGCCAGCCAATCGCAGGACAACTATTATGAAAAACTGTTTTTT
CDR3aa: CASQSQDNYYEKLFF

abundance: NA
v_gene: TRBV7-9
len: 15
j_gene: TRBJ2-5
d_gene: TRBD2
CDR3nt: TGTGCCAGCAGCTTAGTCCCTAGCGGGCAAGAGACCCAGTACTTC
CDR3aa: CASSLVPSGQETQYF

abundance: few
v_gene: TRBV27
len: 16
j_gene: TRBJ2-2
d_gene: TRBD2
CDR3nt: TGTGCCAGCAGTTTACTAGCGGGGGCCCTCACCGGGGAGCTGTTTTTT
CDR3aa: CASSLLAGALTGELFF

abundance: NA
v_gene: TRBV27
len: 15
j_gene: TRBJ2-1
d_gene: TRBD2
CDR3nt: TGTGCCAGCAGTTCAGCGCCGGGACTAGCGGGGGGAAGGTTCTTC
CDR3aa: CASSSAPGLAGGRFF

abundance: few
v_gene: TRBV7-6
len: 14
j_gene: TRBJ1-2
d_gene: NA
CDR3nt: TGTGCCAGCAGCCGGATAGACCGGCGCTATGGCTACACCTTC
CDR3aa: CASSRIDRRYGYTF

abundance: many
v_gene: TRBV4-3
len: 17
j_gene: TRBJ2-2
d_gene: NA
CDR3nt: TGCGCCAGCAGCCCTCAAAACAGGATTCCCAACACCGGGGAGCTGTTTTTT
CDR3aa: CASSPQNRIPNTGELFF

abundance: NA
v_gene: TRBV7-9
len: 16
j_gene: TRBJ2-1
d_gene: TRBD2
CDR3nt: TGTGCCAGCAGCCCCGCGCGGACTAGCGACTACAATGAGCAGTTCTTC
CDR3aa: CASSPARTSDYNEQFF

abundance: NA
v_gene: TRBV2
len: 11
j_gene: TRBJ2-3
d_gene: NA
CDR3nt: TGTGCCAGCAGACCCAGGGATACGCAGTATTTT
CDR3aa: CASRPRDTQYF

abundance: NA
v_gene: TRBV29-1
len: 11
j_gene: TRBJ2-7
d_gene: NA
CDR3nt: TGCAGCGTATTAGAAACCTACGAGCAGTACTTC
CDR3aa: CSVLETYEQYF

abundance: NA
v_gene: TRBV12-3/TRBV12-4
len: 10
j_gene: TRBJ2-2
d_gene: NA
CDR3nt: TGTGACAGCAGTCGCGGGGAGCTGTTTTTT
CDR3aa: CDSSRGELFF

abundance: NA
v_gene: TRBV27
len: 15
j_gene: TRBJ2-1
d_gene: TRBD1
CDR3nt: TGTGCCAGCAGTTTATCCCCCAGGGGGAGCGATGAGCAGTTCTTC
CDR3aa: CASSLSPRGSDEQFF

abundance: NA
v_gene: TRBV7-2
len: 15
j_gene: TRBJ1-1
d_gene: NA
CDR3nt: TGTGCCAGCAGCTTGGACAGTCGCACGAACACTGAAGCTTTCTTT
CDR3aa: CASSLDSRTNTEAFF

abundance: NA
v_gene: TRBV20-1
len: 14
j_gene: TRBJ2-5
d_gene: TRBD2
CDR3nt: TGCAGTGCTACTAGCGGGAGGGCCGGAGAGACCCAGTACTTC
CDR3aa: CSATSGRAGETQYF

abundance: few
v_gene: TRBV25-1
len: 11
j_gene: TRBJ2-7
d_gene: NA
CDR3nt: TGTGCCAGCAGTCTCGGGTCGAAGCAGTACTTC
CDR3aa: CASSLGSKQYF

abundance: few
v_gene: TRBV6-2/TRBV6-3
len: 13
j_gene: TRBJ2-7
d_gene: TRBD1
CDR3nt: TGTGCCAGCACCGAGACAGGGGCCTACGAGCAGTACTTC
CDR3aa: CASTETGAYEQYF

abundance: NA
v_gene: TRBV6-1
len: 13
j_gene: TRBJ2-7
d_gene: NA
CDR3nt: TGTGCCAGCAGTCCTTACAGAGCCTACGAGCAGTACTTC
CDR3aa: CASSPYRAYEQYF

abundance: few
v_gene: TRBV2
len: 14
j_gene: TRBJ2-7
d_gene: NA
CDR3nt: TGTGCCAGCAGAACCAACTTCGGGACATACGAGCAGTACTTC
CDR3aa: CASRTNFGTYEQYF

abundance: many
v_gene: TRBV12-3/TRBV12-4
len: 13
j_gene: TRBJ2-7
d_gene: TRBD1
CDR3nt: TGTGCCAGCAGACCCGACAGGGCCTACGAGCAGTACTTC
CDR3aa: CASRPDRAYEQYF

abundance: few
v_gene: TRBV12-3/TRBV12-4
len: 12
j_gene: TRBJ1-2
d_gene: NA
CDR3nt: TGTGCCAGCAGTTATACAGGGAGCGGCTACACCTTC
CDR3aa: CASSYTGSGYTF

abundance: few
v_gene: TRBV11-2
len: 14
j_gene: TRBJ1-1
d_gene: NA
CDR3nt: TGTGCCAGCATCTTGGGCCCAGGGGACACTGAAGCTTTCTTT
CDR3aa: CASILGPGDTEAFF

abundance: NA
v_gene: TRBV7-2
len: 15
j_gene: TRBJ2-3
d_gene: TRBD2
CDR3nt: TGTGCCAGCAGCTTCTTAGCGGGGGGACTAGATACGCAGTATTTT
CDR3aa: CASSFLAGGLDTQYF

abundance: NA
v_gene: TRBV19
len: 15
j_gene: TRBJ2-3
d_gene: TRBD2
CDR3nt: TGTGCCAGTTCCTCCGGACTAGCGGCGACAGATACGCAGTATTTT
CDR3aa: CASSSGLAATDTQYF

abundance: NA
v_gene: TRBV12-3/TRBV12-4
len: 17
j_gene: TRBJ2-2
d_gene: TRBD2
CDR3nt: TGTGCCAGCAGTTCCCTTCGACTAGCGGGACGGGACGGGGAGCTGTTTTTT
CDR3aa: CASSSLRLAGRDGELFF

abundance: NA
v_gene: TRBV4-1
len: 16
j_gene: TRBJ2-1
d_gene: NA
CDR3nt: TGCGCCAGCAGCCAAGCTGGACCCCGAGAAAACAATAAGCAGTTCTTC
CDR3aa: CASSQAGPRENNKQFF

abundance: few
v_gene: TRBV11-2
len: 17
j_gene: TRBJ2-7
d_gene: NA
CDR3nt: TGTGCCAGCAGCTTATTGGCCGGGATACAAAACTCCTACGAGCAGTACTTC
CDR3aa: CASSLLAGIQNSYEQYF

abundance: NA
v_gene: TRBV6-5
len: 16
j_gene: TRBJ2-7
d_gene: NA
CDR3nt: TGTGCCAGCAGTTACACGGGCGAAGGTATTTCCTACGAGCAGTACTTC
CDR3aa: CASSYTGEGISYEQYF

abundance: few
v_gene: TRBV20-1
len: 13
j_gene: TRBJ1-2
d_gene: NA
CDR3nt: TGCAGTGCTAGGGGCCGCCGGGCCGATGGCTACACCTTC
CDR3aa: CSARGRRADGYTF

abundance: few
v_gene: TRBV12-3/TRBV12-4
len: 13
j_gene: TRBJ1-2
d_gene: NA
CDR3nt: TGTGCCAGCAATCGGGACACCGCGCTCTGGGGCACCTTC
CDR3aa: CASNRDTALWGTF

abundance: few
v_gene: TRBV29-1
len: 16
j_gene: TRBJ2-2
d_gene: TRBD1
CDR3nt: TGCAGCGTTGAAGTCGTGGACAGGGGAGGCACCGGGGAGCTGTTTTTT
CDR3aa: CSVEVVDRGGTGELFF

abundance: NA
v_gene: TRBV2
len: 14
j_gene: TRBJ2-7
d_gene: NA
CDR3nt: TGTGCCAGCAGTGAAGCGGGGGGCCTCCACGAGCAGTACTTC
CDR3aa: CASSEAGGLHEQYF

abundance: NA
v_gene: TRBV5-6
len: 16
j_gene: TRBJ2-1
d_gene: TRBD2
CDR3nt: TGTGCCAGTTCCCGTGGAGCGGGGGGCCTCGTCGATGAGCAGTTCTTC
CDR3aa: CASSRGAGGLVDEQFF

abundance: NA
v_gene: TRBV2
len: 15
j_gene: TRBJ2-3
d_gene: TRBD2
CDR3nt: TGTGCCAGCAGTGACCCTAGCGGACGGACAGATACGCAGTATTTT
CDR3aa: CASSDPSGRTDTQYF

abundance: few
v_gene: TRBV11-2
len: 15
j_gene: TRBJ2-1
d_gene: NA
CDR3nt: TGTGCCAGCAGCTTAGACGGGAGCTCCTACAATGAGCAGTTCTTC
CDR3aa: CASSLDGSSYNEQFF

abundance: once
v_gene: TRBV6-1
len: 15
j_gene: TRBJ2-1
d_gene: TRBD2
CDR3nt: TGTGCCAGCAGTCCTAGCGGCCGCTCCTACAATGAGCAGTTCTTC
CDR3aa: CASSPSGRSYNEQFF